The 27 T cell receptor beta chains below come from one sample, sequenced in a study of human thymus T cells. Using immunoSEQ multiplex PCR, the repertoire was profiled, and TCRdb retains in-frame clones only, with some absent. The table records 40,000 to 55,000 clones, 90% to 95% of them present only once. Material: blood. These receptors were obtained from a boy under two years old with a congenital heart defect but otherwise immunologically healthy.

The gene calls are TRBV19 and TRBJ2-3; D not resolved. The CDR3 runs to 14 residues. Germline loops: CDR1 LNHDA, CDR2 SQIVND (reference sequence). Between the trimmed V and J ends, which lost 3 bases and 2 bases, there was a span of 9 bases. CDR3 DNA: TGTGCCAGTAGTATCGGGCAGGTCACAGATACGCAGTATTTT. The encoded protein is CASSIGQVTDTQYF.

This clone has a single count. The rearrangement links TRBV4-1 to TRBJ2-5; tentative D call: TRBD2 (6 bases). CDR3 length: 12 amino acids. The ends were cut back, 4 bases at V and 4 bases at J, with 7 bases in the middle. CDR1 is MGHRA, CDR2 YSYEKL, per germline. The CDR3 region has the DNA TGCGCCAGCAGCCGTAGCGGAGAGACCCAGTACTTC. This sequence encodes CASSRSGETQYF.

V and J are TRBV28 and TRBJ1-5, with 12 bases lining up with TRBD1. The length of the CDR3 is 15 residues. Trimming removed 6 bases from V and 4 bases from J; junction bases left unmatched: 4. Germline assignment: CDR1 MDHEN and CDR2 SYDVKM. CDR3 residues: CASRGTGGANQPQHF. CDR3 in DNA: TGTGCCAGCAGGGGGACAGGGGGCGCGAATCAGCCCCAGCATTTT.

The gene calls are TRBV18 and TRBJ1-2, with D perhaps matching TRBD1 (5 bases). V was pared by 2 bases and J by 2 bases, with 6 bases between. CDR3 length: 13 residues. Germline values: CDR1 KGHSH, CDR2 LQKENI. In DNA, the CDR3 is TGTGCCAGCTCACCATGGGACAACTATGGCTACACCTTC. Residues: CASSPWDNYGYTF. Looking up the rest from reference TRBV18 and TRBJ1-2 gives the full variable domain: NAGVMQNPRHLVRRRGQEARLRCSPMKGHSHVYWYRQLPEEGLKFMVYLQKENIIDESGMPKERFSAEFPKEGPSILRIQQVVRGDSAAYFCASSPWDNYGYTFGSGTRLTVV.

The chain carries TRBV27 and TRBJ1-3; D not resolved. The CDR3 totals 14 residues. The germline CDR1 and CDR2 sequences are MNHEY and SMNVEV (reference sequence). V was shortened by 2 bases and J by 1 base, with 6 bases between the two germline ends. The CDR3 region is CASSLRGSGNTIYF. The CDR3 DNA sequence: TGTGCCAGCAGTTTAAGAGGGTCTGGAAACACCATATATTTT.

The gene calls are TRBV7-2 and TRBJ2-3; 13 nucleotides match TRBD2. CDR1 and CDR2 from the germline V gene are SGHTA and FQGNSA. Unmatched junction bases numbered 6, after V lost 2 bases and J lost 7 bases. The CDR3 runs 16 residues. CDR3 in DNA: TGTGCCAGCAGCTTAAGACCGGGACTAGCGGGGTATACGCAGTATTTT. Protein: CASSLRPGLAGYTQYF.

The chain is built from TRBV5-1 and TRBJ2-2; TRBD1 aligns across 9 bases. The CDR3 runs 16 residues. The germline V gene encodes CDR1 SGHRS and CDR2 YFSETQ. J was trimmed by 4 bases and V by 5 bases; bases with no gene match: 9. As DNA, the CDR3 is TGCGCCAGCAGTTACACCCCGGGACAGGGCACCGGGGAGCTGTTTTTT. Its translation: CASSYTPGQGTGELFF.

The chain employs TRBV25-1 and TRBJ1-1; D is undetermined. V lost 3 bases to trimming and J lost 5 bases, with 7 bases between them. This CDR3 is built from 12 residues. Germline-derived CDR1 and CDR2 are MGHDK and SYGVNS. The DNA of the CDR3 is TGTGCCAGCAGTGAGGGTGGGACTGAAGCTTTCTTT. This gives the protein CASSEGGTEAFF.

CDR3 sequence reads: CASSEGKTYEQYF. As DNA, the CDR3 is TGTGCCAGCAGTGAAGGCAAAACCTACGAGCAGTACTTC. The chain has TRBV2 and TRBJ2-7; the D is unclear. CDR3 length: 13 amino acids. Germline V gene sequence: CDR1 SNHLY, CDR2 FYNNEI. Trimming removed 1 base from V and 2 bases from J, with 6 bases in between.

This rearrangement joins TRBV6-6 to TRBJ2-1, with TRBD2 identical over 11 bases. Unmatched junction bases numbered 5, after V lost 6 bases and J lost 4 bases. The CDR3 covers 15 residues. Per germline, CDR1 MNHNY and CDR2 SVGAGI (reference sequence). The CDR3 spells CASSQTSGEYNEQFF. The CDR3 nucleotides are TGTGCCAGCAGCCAGACTAGCGGGGAATACAATGAGCAGTTCTTC.

The CDR3 here is CTSSQGRPLARSETQYF. Written as DNA, the CDR3 is TGCACCAGCAGCCAAGGCCGGCCGCTAGCTAGGTCAGAGACCCAGTACTTC. V is TRBV1 and J is TRBJ2-5; the table's D call TRBD2 went unverified against the DNA. TRBV1 is a known pseudogene. This CDR3 spans 17 amino acids.

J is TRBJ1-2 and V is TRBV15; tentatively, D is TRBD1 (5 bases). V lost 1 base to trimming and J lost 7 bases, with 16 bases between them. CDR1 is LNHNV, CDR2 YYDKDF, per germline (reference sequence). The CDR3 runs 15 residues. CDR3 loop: CATSRVGLGRLGYTF. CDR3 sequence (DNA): TGTGCCACCAGCAGAGTGGGACTAGGGAGGCTTGGCTACACCTTC. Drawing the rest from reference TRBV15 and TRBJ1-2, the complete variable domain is DAMVIQNPRYQVTQFGKPVTLSCSQTLNHNVMYWYQQKSSQAPKLLFHYYDKDFNNEADTPDNFQSRRPNTSFCFLDIRSPGLGDTAMYLCATSRVGLGRLGYTFGSGTRLTVV.

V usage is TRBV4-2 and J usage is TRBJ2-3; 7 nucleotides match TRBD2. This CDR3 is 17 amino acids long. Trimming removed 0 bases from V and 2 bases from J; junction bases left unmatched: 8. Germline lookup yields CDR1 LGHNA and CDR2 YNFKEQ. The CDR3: CASSQEWGTIPTDTQYF. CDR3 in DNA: TGTGCCAGCAGCCAAGAATGGGGGACTATTCCCACAGATACGCAGTATTTT.

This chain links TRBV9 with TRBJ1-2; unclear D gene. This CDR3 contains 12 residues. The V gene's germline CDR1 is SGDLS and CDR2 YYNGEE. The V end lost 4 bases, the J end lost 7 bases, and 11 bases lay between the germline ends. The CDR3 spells CASSPPGAGYTF. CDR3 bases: TGTGCCAGCAGCCCGCCGGGTGCTGGCTACACCTTC. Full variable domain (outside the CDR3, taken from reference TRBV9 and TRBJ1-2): DSGVTQTPKHLITATGQRVTLRCSPRSGDLSVYWYQQSLDQGLQFLIQYYNGEERAKGNILERFSAQQFPDLHSELNLSSLELGDSALYFCASSPPGAGYTFGSGTRLTVV.

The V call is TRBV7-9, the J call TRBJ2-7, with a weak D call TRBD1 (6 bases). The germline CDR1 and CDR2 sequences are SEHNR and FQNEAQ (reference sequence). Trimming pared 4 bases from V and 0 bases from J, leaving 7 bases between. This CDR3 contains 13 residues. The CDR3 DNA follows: TGTGCCAGCAGCTGGGACAACTCCTACGAGCAGTACTTC. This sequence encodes CASSWDNSYEQYF.

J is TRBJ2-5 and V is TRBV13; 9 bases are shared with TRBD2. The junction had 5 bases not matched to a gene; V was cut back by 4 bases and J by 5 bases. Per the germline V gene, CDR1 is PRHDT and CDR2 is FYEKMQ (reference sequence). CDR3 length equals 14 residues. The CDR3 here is CASSSSGAAETQYF. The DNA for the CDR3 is TGTGCCAGCAGCTCTAGCGGGGCCGCGGAGACCCAGTACTTC.

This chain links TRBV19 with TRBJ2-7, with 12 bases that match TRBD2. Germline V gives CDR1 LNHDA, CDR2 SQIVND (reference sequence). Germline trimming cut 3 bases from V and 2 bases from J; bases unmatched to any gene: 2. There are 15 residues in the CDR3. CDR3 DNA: TGTGCCAGTAGTATTAGGACTAGCGGGGCCTACGAGCAGTACTTC. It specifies CASSIRTSGAYEQYF.

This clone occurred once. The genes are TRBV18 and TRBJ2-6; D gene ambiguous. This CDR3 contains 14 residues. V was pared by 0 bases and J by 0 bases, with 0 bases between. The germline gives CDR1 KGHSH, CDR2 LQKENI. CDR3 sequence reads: CASSPPSGANVLTF. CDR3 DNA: TGTGCCAGCTCACCACCCTCTGGGGCCAACGTCCTGACTTTC.

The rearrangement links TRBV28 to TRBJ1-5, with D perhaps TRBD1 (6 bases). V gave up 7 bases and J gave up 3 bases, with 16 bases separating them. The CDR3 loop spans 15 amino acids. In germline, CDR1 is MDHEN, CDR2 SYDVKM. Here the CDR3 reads CASIPGVYYNQPQHF. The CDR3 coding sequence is TGTGCCAGCATCCCAGGGGTATACTACAATCAGCCCCAGCATTTT. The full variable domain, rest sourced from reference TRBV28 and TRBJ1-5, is DVKVTQSSRYLVKRTGEKVFLECVQDMDHENMFWYRQDPGLGLRLIYFSYDVKMKEKGDIPEGYSVSREKKERFSLILESASTNQTSMYLCASIPGVYYNQPQHFGDGTRLSIL.

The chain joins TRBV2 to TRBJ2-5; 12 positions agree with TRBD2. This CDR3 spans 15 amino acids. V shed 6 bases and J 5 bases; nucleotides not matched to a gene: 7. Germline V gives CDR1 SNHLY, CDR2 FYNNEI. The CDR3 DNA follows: TGTGCCAGCAGCATTCTAGCGGGGGGGCCCGAGACCCAGTACTTC. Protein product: CASSILAGGPETQYF.

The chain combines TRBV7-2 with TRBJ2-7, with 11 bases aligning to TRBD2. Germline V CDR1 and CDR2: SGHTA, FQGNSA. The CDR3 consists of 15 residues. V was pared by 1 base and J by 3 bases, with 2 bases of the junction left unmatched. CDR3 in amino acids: CASSLGTSGFYEQYF. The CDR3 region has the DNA TGTGCCAGCAGCTTAGGGACTAGCGGGTTCTACGAGCAGTACTTC. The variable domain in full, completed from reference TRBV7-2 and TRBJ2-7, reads GAGVSQSPSNKVTEKGKDVELRCDPISGHTALYWYRQSLGQGLEFLIYFQGNSAPDKSGLPSDRFSAERTGGSVSTLTIQRTQQEDSAVYLCASSLGTSGFYEQYFGPGTRLTVT.

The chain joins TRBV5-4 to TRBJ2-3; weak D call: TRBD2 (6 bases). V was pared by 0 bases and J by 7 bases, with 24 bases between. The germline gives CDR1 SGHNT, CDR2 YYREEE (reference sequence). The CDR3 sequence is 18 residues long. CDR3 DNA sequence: TGTGCCAGCAGCTTGGGAGGGGCTAGCGCCCCCCGGAGGAATACGCAGTATTTT. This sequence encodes CASSLGGASAPRRNTQYF.

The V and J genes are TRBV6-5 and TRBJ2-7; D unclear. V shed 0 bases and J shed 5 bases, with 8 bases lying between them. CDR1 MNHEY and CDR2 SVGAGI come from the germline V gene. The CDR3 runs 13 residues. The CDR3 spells CASSYSVKNEQYF. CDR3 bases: TGTGCCAGCAGTTACTCGGTGAAGAACGAGCAGTACTTC.

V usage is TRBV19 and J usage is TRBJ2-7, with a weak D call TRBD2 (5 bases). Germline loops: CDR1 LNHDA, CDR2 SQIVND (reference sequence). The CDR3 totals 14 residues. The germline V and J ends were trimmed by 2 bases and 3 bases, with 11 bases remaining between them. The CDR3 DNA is TGTGCCAGTAGTATAAGGAACAGCGGCTACGAGCAGTACTTC. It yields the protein CASSIRNSGYEQYF.

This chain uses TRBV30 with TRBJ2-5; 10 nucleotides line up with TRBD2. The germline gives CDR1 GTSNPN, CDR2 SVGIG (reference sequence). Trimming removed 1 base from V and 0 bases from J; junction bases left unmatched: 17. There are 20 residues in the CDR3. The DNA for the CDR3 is TGTGCCTGGAGTGGTAACAGGGTGCATCTAGCGGGGGATTACCAAGAGACCCAGTACTTC. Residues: CAWSGNRVHLAGDYQETQYF.

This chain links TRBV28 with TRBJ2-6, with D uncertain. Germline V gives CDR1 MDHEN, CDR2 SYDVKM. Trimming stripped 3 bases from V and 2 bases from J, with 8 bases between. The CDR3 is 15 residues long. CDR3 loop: CASSFLSAGANVLTF. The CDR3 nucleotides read TGTGCCAGCAGTTTCTTATCTGCTGGGGCCAACGTCCTGACTTTC.

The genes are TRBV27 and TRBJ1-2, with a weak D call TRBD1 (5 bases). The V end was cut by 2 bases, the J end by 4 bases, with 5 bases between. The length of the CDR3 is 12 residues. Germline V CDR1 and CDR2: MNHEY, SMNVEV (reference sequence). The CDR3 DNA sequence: TGTGCCAGCAGTTTAAGGGGCTATGGCTACACCTTC. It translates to CASSLRGYGYTF.